Below are 4 T cell receptor beta chains sequenced from a single sample in a study of cytomegalovirus exposure and HLA in healthy donors. Amplification used 60 Vbeta primers and 13 Jbeta primers. Using immunoSEQ multiplex PCR, the repertoire was profiled, and TCRdb retains in-frame clones only, with some absent. The sample contains about 140,000 clones, over 60% of which appear only once. The sequencing sample was made of PBMCs. The receptors here all came from a female donor in good health and CMV-seronegative.

V gene TRBV7-2 combines with J gene TRBJ1-5, with D uncertain. V lost 1 base to trimming and J lost 4 bases, with 14 bases between them. CDR3 length: 16 residues. Germline CDR1 is SGHTA and CDR2 is FQGNSA. CDR3 DNA: TGTGCCAGCAGCTTAGAACTAGGGCGGCCGAATCAGCCCCAGCATTTT. This sequence encodes CASSLELGRPNQPQHF. The variable domain in full, completed from reference TRBV7-2 and TRBJ1-5, reads GAGVSQSPSNKVTEKGKDVELRCDPISGHTALYWYRQSLGQGLEFLIYFQGNSAPDKSGLPSDRFSAERTGGSVSTLTIQRTQQEDSAVYLCASSLELGRPNQPQHFGDGTRLSIL.

The rearrangement uses TRBV5-1 and TRBJ1-4; 8 nucleotides match TRBD1. Germline V gives CDR1 SGHRS, CDR2 YFSETQ. The trim removed 0 bases at V and 4 bases at J, leaving 5 bases unmatched. CDR3 length equals 16 residues. The CDR3 protein is CASSLAGGWGNEKLFF. The DNA for the CDR3 is TGCGCCAGCAGCTTGGCAGGGGGCTGGGGTAATGAAAAACTGTTTTTT.

The chain links TRBV28 to TRBJ1-2; the D gene is possibly TRBD1 (5 bases). V dropped 6 bases and J dropped 0 bases, with 17 bases sitting between them. The CDR3 sequence is 16 residues long. Germline-derived CDR1 and CDR2 are MDHEN and SYDVKM. The CDR3, as DNA: TGTGCCAGCAGCTCGCGGGGGGTATCGGCTAACTATGGCTACACCTTC. This translates into CASSSRGVSANYGYTF.

The chain links TRBV9 to TRBJ1-2; the match to TRBD1 covers 11 bases. Germline CDR1 and CDR2: SGDLS and YYNGEE. The CDR3 sequence is 17 residues long. The J segment lost 4 bases and the V segment lost 2 bases, leaving 10 bases of the junction unmatched. Here the CDR3 DNA reads TGTGCCAGCAGCGTCGCTGGACAGGGGGCGCTCAGCTATGGCTACACCTTC. It is translated as CASSVAGQGALSYGYTF.